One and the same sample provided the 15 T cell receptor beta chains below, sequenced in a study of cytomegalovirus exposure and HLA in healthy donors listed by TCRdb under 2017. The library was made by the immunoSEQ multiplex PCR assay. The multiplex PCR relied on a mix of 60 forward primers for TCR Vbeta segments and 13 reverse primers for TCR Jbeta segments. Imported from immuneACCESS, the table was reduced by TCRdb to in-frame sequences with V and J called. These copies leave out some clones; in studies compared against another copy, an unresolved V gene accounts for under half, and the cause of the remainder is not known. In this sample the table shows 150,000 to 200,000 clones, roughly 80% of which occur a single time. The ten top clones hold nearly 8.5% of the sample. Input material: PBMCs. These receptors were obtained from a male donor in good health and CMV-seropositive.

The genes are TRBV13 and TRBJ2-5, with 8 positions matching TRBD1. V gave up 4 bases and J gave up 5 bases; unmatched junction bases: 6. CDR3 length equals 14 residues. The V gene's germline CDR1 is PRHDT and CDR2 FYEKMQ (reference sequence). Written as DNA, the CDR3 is TGTGCCAGCAGCTGGCAGGGGGCGCGGGAGACCCAGTACTTC. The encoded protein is CASSWQGARETQYF.

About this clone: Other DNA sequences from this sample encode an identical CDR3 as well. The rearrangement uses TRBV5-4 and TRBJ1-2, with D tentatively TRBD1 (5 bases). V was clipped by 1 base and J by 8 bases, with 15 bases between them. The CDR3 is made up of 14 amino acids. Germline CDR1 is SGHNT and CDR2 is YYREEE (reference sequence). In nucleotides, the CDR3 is TGTGCCAGCAGCTTGCGGGGGGAACTCGAGGGCTACACCTTC. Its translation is CASSLRGELEGYTF. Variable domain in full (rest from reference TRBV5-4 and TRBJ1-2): ETGVTQSPTHLIKTRGQQVTLRCSSQSGHNTVSWYQQALGQGPQFIFQYYREEENGRGNFPPRFSGLQFPNYSSELNVNALELDDSALYLCASSLRGELEGYTFGSGTRLTVV.

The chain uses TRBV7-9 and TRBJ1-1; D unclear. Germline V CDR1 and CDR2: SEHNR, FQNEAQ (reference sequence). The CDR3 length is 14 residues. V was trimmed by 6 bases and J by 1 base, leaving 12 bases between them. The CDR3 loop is CASRLGGKNTEAFF. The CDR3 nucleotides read TGTGCCAGCAGACTTGGAGGGAAGAACACTGAAGCTTTCTTT.

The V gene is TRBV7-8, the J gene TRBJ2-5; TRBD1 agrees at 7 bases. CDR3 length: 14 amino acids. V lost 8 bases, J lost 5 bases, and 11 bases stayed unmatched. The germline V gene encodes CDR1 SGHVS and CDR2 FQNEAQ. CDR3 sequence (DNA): TGTGCCAGCGGACGACAGGGCGAGTGGGAGACCCAGTACTTC. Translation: CASGRQGEWETQYF.

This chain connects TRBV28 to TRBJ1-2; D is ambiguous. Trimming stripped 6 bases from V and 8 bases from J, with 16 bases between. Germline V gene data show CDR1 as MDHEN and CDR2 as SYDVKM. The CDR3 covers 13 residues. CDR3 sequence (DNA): TGTGCCAGCAGATCCGGAGGGCCTGGGGGCTACACCTTC. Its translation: CASRSGGPGGYTF.

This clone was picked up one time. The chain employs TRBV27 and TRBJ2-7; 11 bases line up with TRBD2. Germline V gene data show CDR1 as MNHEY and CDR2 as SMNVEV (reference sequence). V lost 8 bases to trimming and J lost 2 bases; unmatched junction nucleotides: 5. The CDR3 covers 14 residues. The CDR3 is CASSGTSGAYEQYF. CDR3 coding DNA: TGTGCCAGCTCAGGGACTAGCGGAGCCTACGAGCAGTACTTC.

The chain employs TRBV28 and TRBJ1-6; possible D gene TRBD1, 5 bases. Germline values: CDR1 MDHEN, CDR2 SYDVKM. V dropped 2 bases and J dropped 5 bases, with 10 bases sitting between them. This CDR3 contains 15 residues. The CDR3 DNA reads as TGTGCCAGCAGTTTAGCAGCCAGGGATAATTCACCCCTCCACTTT. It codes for CASSLAARDNSPLHF.

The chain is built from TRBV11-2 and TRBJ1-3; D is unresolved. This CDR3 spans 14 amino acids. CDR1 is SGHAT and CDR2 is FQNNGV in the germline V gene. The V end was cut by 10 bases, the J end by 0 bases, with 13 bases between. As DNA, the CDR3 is TGTGCCACCAGTGAGATCGTCTCTGGAAACACCATATATTTT. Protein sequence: CATSEIVSGNTIYF.

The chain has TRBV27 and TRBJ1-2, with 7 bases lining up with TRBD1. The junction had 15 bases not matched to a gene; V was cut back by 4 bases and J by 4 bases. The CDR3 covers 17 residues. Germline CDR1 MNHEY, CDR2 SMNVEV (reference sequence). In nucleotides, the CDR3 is TGTGCCAGCAGTTCCCTACTTCGGGACAGCTTGGCCTATGGCTACACCTTC. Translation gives CASSSLLRDSLAYGYTF.

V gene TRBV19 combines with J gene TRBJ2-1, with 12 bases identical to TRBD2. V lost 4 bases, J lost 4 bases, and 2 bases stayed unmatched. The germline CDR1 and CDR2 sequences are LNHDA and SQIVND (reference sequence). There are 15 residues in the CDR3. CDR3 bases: TGTGCCAGTAGTACGGGACTAGCGGGTTACAATGAGCAGTTCTTC. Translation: CASSTGLAGYNEQFF. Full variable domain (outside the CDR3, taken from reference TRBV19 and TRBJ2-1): DGGITQSPKYLFRKEGQNVTLSCEQNLNHDAMYWYRQDPGQGLRLIYYSQIVNDFQKGDIAEGYSVSREKKESFPLTVTSAQKNPTAFYLCASSTGLAGYNEQFFGPGTRLTVL.

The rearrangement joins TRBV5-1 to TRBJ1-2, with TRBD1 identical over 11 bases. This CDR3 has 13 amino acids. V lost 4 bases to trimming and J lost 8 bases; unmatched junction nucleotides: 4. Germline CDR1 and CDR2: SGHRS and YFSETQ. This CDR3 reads CASSPGQGEGYTF. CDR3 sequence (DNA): TGCGCCAGCAGCCCGGGACAGGGGGAAGGCTACACCTTC. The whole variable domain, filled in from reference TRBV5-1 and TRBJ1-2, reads KAGVTQTPRYLIKTRGQQVTLSCSPISGHRSVSWYQQTPGQGLQFLFEYFSETQRNKGNFPGRFSGRQFSNSRSEMNVSTLELGDSALYLCASSPGQGEGYTFGSGTRLTVV.

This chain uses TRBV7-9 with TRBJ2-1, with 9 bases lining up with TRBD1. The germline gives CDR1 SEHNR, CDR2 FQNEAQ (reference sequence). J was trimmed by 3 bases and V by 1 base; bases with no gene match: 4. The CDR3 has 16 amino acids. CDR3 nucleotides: TGTGCCAGCAGCTTAGGGGGGACAGGGTTCTACAATGAGCAGTTCTTC. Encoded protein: CASSLGGTGFYNEQFF. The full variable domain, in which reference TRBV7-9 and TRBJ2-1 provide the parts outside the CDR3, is DTGVSQNPRHKITKRGQNVTFRCDPISEHNRLYWYRQTLGQGPEFLTYFQNEAQLEKSRLLSDRFSAERPKGSFSTLEIQRTEQGDSAMYLCASSLGGTGFYNEQFFGPGTRLTVL.

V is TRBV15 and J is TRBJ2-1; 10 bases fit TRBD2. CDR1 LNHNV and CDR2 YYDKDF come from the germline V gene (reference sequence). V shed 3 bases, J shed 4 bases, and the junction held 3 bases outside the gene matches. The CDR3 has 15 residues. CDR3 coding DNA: TGTGCCACCAGCAGTGAACTAGCGGGATACAATGAGCAGTTCTTC. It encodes CATSSELAGYNEQFF.

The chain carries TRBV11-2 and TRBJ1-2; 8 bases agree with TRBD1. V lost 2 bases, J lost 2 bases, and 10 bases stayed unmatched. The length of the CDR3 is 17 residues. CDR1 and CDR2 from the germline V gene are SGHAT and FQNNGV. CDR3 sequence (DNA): TGTGCCAGCAGCTTATTCCGGGACAGGACTTCCAACTATGGCTACACCTTC. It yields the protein CASSLFRDRTSNYGYTF.

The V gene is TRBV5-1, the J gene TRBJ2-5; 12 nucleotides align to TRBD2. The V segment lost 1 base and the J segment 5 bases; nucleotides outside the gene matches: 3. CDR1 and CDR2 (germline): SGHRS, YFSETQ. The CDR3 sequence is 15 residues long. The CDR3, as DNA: TGCGCCAGCAGCTTGTACGGGACTAGCGGGGAGACCCAGTACTTC. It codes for CASSLYGTSGETQYF.